These 21 T cell receptor beta chains were all obtained from the same sample, sequenced in a study of cytomegalovirus exposure and HLA in healthy donors. Both 60 Vbeta primers and 13 Jbeta primers went into the PCR. This table comes from immunoSEQ multiplex PCR, and its TCRdb copy is limited to in-frame clones, with some not included. This table has hundreds of thousands of clones, less than 85% appearing once. The source material was PBMCs. The receptors were sampled from a man younger than 35 in good health and CMV-seronegative.

The chain has TRBV2 and TRBJ1-6, with TRBD1 as a possible D gene (5 bases). This CDR3 region has 13 residues. CDR1 and CDR2 (germline): SNHLY, FYNNEI. Trimming removed 1 base at V and 14 bases at J, with 12 bases between. CDR3 loop: CASSEEGREALHF. In DNA form, the CDR3 reads TGTGCCAGCAGTGAAGAGGGCAGGGAGGCCCTCCACTTT. Filled out from reference TRBV2 and TRBJ1-6, the complete variable domain reads EPEVTQTPSHQVTQMGQEVILRCVPISNHLYFYWYRQILGQKVEFLVSFYNNEISEKSEIFDDQFSVERPDGSNFTLKIRSTKLEDSAMYFCASSEEGREALHFGNGTRLTVT.

The chain combines TRBV2 with TRBJ2-3; a possible D gene is TRBD2 (7 bases). Germline CDR1 is SNHLY and CDR2 is FYNNEI. The CDR3 extends over 14 amino acids. V lost 1 base and J lost 7, with 12 bases in between. CDR3 bases: TGTGCCAGCAGTGAAGGGGCCGGGGGGCATACGCAGTATTTT. This translates into CASSEGAGGHTQYF. Filled out from reference TRBV2 and TRBJ2-3, the complete variable domain reads EPEVTQTPSHQVTQMGQEVILRCVPISNHLYFYWYRQILGQKVEFLVSFYNNEISEKSEIFDDQFSVERPDGSNFTLKIRSTKLEDSAMYFCASSEGAGGHTQYFGPGTRLTVL.

As for this clone: This specimen includes other DNA sequences encoding the same CDR3. V gene TRBV11-2 combines with J gene TRBJ2-1; D remains unclear. This CDR3 comprises 15 residues. The V gene's germline CDR1 is SGHAT and CDR2 FQNNGV. V was shortened by 0 bases and J by 0 bases, with 6 bases between the two germline ends. For the CDR3, the DNA is TGTGCCAGCAGCTTAGAGCTGAGCTCCTACAATGAGCAGTTCTTC. Translated: CASSLELSSYNEQFF.

This chain joins TRBV7-9 and TRBJ2-2; tentative D call: TRBD2 (5 bases). The CDR3 has 14 residues. CDR1 and CDR2 (germline): SEHNR, FQNEAQ (reference sequence). V was clipped by 2 bases and J by 5 bases, with 9 bases between them. The CDR3 coding sequence is TGTGCCAGCAGCTTACTAGCAGCTACCGGGGAGCTGTTTTTT. Its translation is CASSLLAATGELFF.

The genes are TRBV6-4 and TRBJ1-1; D may be TRBD1 (6 bases). This CDR3 has 13 residues. Deletions cut 3 bases from V and 5 bases from J, with 10 bases between. CDR1 is MRHNA and CDR2 is SNTAGT in the germline V gene. CDR3 in DNA: TGTGCCAGCAGTGAGAGCCAGGGGACTGAAGCTTTCTTT. Translated: CASSESQGTEAFF.

J is TRBJ2-7 and V is TRBV6-5; tentatively, D is TRBD1 (5 bases). Germline V lookup: CDR1 MNHEY, CDR2 SVGAGI. This CDR3 has 16 residues. V was trimmed by 0 bases and J by 1 base, leaving 13 bases between them. DNA of the CDR3: TGTGCCAGCAGTTACTCGCCCCAGGGCCTGTCCTACGAGCAGTACTTC. Amino acids: CASSYSPQGLSYEQYF.

The chain is built from TRBV7-9 and TRBJ1-1; D unresolved. This CDR3 spans 14 amino acids. V lost 5 bases and J 2 bases, leaving 12 bases between the germline ends. Per the germline V gene, CDR1 is SEHNR and CDR2 is FQNEAQ (reference sequence). This CDR3 is CASSLTAENTEAFF. DNA for the CDR3: TGTGCCAGCAGCCTAACCGCGGAAAACACTGAAGCTTTCTTT.

With respect to this clone: This specimen includes other DNA sequences encoding the same CDR3. This chain joins TRBV5-6 and TRBJ2-5; 7 bases match TRBD1. The CDR3 is 13 amino acids. Per the germline V gene, CDR1 is SGHDT and CDR2 is YYEEEE. The trim removed 8 bases at V and 5 bases at J, leaving 9 bases unmatched. The CDR3 sequence: CASSLDRSETQYF. The CDR3 DNA follows: TGTGCCAGTAGCCTGGACAGGTCCGAGACCCAGTACTTC.

The chain employs TRBV19 and TRBJ1-2, with 8 bases lining up with TRBD1. In germline, CDR1 is LNHDA, CDR2 SQIVND (reference sequence). The CDR3 runs to 15 residues. The V gene end was trimmed by 3 bases and the J gene end by 4 bases; junction bases not matched to a gene: 7. CDR3 coding DNA: TGTGCCAGTAGTATTCGGGCAGGGGGCGGCTATGGCTACACCTTC. Its protein is CASSIRAGGGYGYTF. The variable domain in full, with the rest retrieved from reference TRBV19 and TRBJ1-2, is DGGITQSPKYLFRKEGQNVTLSCEQNLNHDAMYWYRQDPGQGLRLIYYSQIVNDFQKGDIAEGYSVSREKKESFPLTVTSAQKNPTAFYLCASSIRAGGGYGYTFGSGTRLTVV.

The chain combines TRBV5-6 with TRBJ2-5, with TRBD2 matching over 7 bases. Germline CDR1 reads SGHDT; CDR2 reads YYEEEE. This CDR3 region has 15 residues. V gave up 3 bases and J gave up 4 bases; unmatched junction bases: 9. CDR3 DNA sequence: TGTGCCAGCAGCTGGTTGGGGGGGAGACGAGAGACCCAGTACTTC. This gives the protein CASSWLGGRRETQYF. Together with reference TRBV5-6 and TRBJ2-5, the CDR3 gives the full variable domain: DAGVTQSPTHLIKTRGQQVTLRCSPKSGHDTVSWYQQALGQGPQFIFQYYEEEERQRGNFPDRFSGHQFPNYSSELNVNALLLGDSALYLCASSWLGGRRETQYFGPGTRLLVL.

The chain couples TRBV19 to TRBJ2-5, with D possibly TRBD2 on 6 matching bases. Between the trimmed V and J ends, which lost 5 bases and 2 bases, there was a span of 9 bases. This CDR3 has 13 amino acids. Per the germline V gene, CDR1 is LNHDA and CDR2 is SQIVND (reference sequence). The CDR3 loop is CASSERVQETQYF. The DNA of the CDR3 is TGTGCCAGTAGTGAGCGGGTGCAAGAGACCCAGTACTTC.

The chain has TRBV19 and TRBJ2-2; 8 nucleotides match TRBD2. CDR1 is LNHDA, CDR2 SQIVND, per germline (reference sequence). V was pared by 7 bases and J by 5 bases, with 9 bases of the junction left unmatched. CDR3 length: 15 residues. This chain's CDR3 is CASTTSGEGTGELFF. The CDR3 region has the DNA TGTGCCAGTACCACTAGCGGAGAAGGGACCGGGGAGCTGTTTTTT.

The table lists this clone with a few counts. CDR3 loop: CASTRQGDGGEAFF. The CDR3 DNA sequence: TGTGCCAGCACCCGACAGGGGGATGGGGGTGAAGCTTTCTTT. The chain is built from TRBV6-1 and TRBJ1-1, with 9 nucleotides matching TRBD1. Germline V gene data show CDR1 as MNHNS and CDR2 as SASEGT. This CDR3 is built from 14 residues. V gave up 7 bases and J gave up 7 bases; unmatched junction bases: 10.

J is TRBJ1-4 and V is TRBV18, with 9 bases lining up with TRBD1. Germline V gene sequence: CDR1 KGHSH, CDR2 LQKENI. The V segment lost 5 bases and the J segment 7 bases; nucleotides outside the gene matches: 5. The CDR3 length is 14 residues. In DNA form, the CDR3 reads TGTGCCAGCTCAGCACAGGGGGCGGTTGAAAAACTGTTTTTT. Translation: CASSAQGAVEKLFF.

This chain connects TRBV7-8 to TRBJ2-6; weak D call: TRBD1 (6 bases). CDR1 and CDR2 from the germline V gene are SGHVS and FQNEAQ. The V gene lost 0 bases and the J gene lost 4 bases, with 16 bases spanning the gap. The CDR3 runs to 18 residues. The CDR3 sequence is CASSLAGGRVRGANVLTF. The CDR3 region has the DNA TGTGCCAGCAGCTTAGCAGGGGGAAGGGTGCGCGGGGCCAACGTCCTGACTTTC.

The chain links TRBV11-2 to TRBJ2-3, with D possibly TRBD2 on 6 matching bases. With 0 bases removed from V and 4 bases from J, the gap between germline ends came to 14 bases. Germline V gene sequence: CDR1 SGHAT, CDR2 FQNNGV. This CDR3 is built from 16 residues. The CDR3 DNA sequence: TGTGCCAGCAGCTTAGATAAGACTAGTAATGCAGATACGCAGTATTTT. This gives the protein CASSLDKTSNADTQYF.

V usage is TRBV6-5 and J usage is TRBJ1-1; the match to TRBD1 covers 9 bases. Per the germline V gene, CDR1 is MNHEY and CDR2 is SVGAGI. The V and J ends lost 6 bases and 4 bases, in that order; junction bases with no gene match: 3. The CDR3 sequence is 13 residues long. Here the CDR3 reads CASRTGGGTEAFF. The DNA for the CDR3 is TGTGCCAGCAGAACAGGGGGCGGCACTGAAGCTTTCTTT.

This chain connects TRBV2 to TRBJ2-5; a weak D match, TRBD1 (5 bases). Germline V gives CDR1 SNHLY, CDR2 FYNNEI. CDR3 length equals 12 residues. V lost 6 bases to trimming and J lost 5 bases, with 10 bases between them. This chain's CDR3 is CASRGVGETQYF. Here the CDR3 DNA reads TGTGCCAGCAGAGGGGTCGGGGAGACCCAGTACTTC.

V is TRBV5-1 and J is TRBJ1-1; D is ambiguous. V was clipped by 4 bases and J by 6 bases, with 13 bases between them. The CDR3 length is 13 residues. Germline CDR1 is SGHRS and CDR2 is YFSETQ. CDR3 nucleotide sequence: TGCGCCAGCAGCCCCCTTGGTGAGGCTGAAGCTTTCTTT. Translating it yields CASSPLGEAEAFF.

V usage is TRBV9 and J usage is TRBJ1-3; 7 bases map to TRBD1. Germline CDR1 and CDR2: SGDLS and YYNGEE. The CDR3 is 15 amino acids. With 4 bases clipped from V and 0 bases from J, the junction kept 4 bases outside the gene matches. CDR3 in DNA: TGTGCCAGCAGCACCACAGGGGTCTCTGGAAACACCATATATTTT. Translated, it gives CASSTTGVSGNTIYF.

The V call is TRBV13, the J call TRBJ2-7; possible D gene TRBD2, 5 bases. Germline lookup yields CDR1 PRHDT and CDR2 FYEKMQ (reference sequence). This CDR3 spans 15 amino acids. Trimming removed 4 bases from V and 0 bases from J, with 13 bases in between. CDR3 bases: TGTGCCAGCAGCTCCTCCAGCGGAAACTCCTACGAGCAGTACTTC. Its translation is CASSSSSGNSYEQYF.